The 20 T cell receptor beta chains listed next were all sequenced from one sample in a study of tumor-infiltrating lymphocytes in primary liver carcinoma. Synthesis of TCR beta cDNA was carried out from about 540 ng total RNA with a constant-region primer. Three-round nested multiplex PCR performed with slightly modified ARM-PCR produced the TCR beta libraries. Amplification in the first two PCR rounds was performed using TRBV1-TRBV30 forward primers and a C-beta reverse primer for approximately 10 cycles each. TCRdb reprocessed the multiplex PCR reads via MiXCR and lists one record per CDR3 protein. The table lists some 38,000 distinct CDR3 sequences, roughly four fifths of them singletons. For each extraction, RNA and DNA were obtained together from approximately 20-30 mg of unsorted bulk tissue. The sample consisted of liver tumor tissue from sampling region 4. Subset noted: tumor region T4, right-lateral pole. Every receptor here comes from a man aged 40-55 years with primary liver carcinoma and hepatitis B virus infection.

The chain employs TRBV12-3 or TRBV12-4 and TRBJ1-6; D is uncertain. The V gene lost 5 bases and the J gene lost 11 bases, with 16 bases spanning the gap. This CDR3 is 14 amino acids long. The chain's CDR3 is CASSGDRQYPPLHF. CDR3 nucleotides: TGTGCCAGCAGTGGAGATAGACAATATCCACCCCTCCACTTT.

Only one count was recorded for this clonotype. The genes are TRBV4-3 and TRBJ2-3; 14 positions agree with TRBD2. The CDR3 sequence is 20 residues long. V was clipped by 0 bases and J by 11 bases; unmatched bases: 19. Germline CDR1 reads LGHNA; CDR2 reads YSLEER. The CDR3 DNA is TGCGCCAGCAGCCAAGATCTTCCCTCCGGGACTAGCGGGAGAACAAATATGCAGTATTTT. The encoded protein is CASSQDLPSGTSGRTNMQYF.

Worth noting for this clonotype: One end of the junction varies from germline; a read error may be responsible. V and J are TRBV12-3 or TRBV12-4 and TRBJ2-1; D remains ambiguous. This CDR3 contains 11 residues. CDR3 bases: TGTGCAAGCACACGGAGCAATGAGCATTTCTTC. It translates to CASTRSNEHFF.

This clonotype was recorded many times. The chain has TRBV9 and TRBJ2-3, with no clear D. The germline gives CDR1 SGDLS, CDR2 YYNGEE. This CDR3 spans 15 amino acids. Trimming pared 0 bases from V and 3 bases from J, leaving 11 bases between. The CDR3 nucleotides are TGTGCCAGCAGCGTAGCTCCAGGACGAACAGATACGCAGTATTTT. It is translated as CASSVAPGRTDTQYF.

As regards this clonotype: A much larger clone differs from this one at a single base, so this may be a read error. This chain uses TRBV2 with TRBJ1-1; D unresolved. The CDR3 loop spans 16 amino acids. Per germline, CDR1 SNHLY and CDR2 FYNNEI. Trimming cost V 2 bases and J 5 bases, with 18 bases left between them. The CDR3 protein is CASSERPIGGKTEAFF. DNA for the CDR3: TGTGCCAGCAGTGAAAGGCCCATTGGAGGGAAAACTGAAGCTTTCTTT.

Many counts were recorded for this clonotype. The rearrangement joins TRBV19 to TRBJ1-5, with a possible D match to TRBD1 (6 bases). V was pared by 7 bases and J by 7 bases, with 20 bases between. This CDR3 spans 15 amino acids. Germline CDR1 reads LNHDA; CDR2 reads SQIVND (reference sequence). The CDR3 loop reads CASTSTRQVRQPQHF. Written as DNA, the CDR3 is TGTGCCAGTACCTCAACCCGACAGGTCCGGCAGCCCCAGCATTTT.

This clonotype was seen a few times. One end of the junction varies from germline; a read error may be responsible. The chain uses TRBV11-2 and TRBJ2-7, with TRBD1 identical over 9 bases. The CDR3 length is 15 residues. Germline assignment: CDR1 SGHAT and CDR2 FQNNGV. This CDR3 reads CACSLRWTGENEQYF. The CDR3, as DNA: TGTGCCTGCAGCTTGCGCTGGACAGGGGAAAATGAGCAGTACTTC.

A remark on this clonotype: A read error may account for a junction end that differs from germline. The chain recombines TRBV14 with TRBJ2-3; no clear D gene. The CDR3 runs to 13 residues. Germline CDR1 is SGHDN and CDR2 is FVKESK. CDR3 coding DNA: TGCGCCAGCAGTCGAGGATACACAGATACGCGGTATTTT. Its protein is CASSRGYTDTRYF.

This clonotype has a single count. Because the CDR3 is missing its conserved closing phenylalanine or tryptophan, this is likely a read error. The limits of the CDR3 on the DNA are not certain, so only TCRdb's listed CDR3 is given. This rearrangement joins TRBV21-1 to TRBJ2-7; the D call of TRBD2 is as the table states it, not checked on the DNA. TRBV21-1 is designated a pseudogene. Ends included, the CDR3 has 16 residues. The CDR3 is CASSKALVGGWYEQYY.

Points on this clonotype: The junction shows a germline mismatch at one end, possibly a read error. This CDR3 reads CVSTLERHTYNEQFF. CDR3 DNA: TGTGTCAGCACACTGGAGCGGCACACTTACAATGAGCAGTTCTTC. This sequence joins TRBV6-1 and TRBJ2-1; tentative D call: TRBD2 (5 bases). The CDR3 covers 15 residues. CDR1 is MNHNS, CDR2 SASEGT, per germline.

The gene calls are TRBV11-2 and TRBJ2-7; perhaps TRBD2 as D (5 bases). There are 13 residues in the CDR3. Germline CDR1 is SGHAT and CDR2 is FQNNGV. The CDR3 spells CAGSGSAWNKQYF. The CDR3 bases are TGTGCAGGCAGCGGAAGCGCGTGGAACAAGCAGTACTTC.

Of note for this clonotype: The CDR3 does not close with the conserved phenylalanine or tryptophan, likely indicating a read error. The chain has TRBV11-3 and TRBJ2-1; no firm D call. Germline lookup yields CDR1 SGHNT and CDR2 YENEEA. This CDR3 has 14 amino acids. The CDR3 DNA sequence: TGTGCCAGCAGCTTAGGCGTCGCGAACAAAGAGCAGTTCAAC. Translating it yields CASSLGVANKEQFN.

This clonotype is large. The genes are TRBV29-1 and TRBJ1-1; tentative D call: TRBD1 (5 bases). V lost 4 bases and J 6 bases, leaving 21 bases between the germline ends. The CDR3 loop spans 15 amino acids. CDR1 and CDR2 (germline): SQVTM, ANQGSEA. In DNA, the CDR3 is TGCAGCGTTGGTCCAGGGTGGGGTATGGTCGCTGAAGCTTTCTTT. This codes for CSVGPGWGMVAEAFF.

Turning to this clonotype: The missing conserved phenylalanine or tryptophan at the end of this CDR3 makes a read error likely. The CDR3 DNA is TGTGCCAGCACCCGCCAGTCGGATACGCAGTATTTG. Translated: CASTRQSDTQYL. V is TRBV28 and J is TRBJ2-3; D ambiguous. Looked up from germline, CDR1 is MDHEN and CDR2 is SYDVKM. The CDR3 loop spans 12 amino acids. V was cut by 7 bases and J by 6 bases, with 11 bases left in between.

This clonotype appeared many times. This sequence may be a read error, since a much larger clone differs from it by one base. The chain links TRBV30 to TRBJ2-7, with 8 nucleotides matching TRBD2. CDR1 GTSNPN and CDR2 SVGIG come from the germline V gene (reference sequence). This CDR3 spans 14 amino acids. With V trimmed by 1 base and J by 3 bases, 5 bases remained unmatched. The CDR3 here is CAWSGTSRFYEQYF. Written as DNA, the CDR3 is TGTGCCTGGAGTGGGACTAGCAGATTCTACGAGCAGTACTTC.

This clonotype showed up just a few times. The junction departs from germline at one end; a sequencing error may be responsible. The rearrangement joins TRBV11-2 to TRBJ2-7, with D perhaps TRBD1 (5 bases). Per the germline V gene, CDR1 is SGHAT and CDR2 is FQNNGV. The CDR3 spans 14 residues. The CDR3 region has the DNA TGTGCCAGCAGCTTAGATCGACAGACCTACGAGCAATACTTC. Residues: CASSLDRQTYEQYF.

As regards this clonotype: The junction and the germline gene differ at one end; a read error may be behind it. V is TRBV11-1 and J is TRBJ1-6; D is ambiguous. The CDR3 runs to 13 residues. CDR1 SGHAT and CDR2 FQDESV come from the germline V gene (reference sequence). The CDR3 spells CVSSRILVSPLHF. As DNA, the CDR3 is TGTGTCAGCAGCCGGATACTGGTTTCACCACTCCACTTT.

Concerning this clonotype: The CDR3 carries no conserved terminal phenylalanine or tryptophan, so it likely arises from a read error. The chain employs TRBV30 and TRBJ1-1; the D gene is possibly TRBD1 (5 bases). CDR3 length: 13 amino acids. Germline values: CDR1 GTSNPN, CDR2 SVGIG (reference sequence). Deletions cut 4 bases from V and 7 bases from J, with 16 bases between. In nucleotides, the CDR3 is TGTGCCTGGAACCTCTTCGAGGGGATTGAAGCTTTCAGT. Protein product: CAWNLFEGIEAFS.

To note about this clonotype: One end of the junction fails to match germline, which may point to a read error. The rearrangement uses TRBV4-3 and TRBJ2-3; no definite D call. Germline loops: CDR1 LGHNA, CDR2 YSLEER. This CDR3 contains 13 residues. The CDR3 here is CARSQDTGTAQYF. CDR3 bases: TGCGCCAGAAGCCAAGACACTGGCACCGCGCAGTATTTT.

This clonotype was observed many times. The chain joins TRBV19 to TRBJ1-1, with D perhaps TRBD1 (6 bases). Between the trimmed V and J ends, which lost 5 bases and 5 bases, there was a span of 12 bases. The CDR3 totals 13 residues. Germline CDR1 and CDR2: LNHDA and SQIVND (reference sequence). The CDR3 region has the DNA TGTGCCAGTAGTCCGACCAGGGGTACTGAAGCTTTCTTT. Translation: CASSPTRGTEAFF.